These T cell receptor beta chains were read from a single sample in a study of shared clonotypes between healthy human individuals. Profiled with immunoSEQ multiplex PCR; TCRdb holds only in-frame clones, not every one. Here the sample spans around 980,000 clones, around three quarters being singletons. The sequencing input was memory CD4+ T cells from PBMCs. The receptors were gathered from a man aged 18 to 30 in good health. Some clones in this sample may be carry-over from other donors' samples. Each CDR3 is given with its conserved first and last residue. The D gene is left open where the match is weak. Size is omitted from some rows. Given values are once, few, many or a class for expanded clones.

>-|TRBV7-9|TRBJ2-7|-
CASSQDRSAYEQYF
TGTGCCAGCAGCCAGGACAGAAGCGCCTACGAGCAGTACTTC
>-|TRBV28|TRBJ1-2|-
CASTPPGGWPYGYTF
TGTGCCAGCACTCCCCCCGGGGGCTGGCCCTATGGCTACACCTTC
>-|TRBV25-1|TRBJ1-2|-
CASSAGRFYGYTF
TGTGCCAGCAGTGCCGGGAGGTTCTATGGCTACACCTTC
>-|TRBV18|TRBJ1-1|-
CASSPAQMNTEAFF
TGTGCCAGCTCACCCGCCCAGATGAACACTGAAGCTTTCTTT
>-|TRBV7-2|TRBJ1-5|-
CASSLGISGQPQHF
TGTGCCAGCAGCTTAGGTATCTCGGGTCAGCCCCAGCATTTT
>-|TRBV30|TRBJ2-1|-
CAWSDPNEQFF
TGTGCCTGGAGCGACCCCAATGAGCAGTTCTTC
>-|TRBV11-3|TRBJ2-7|TRBD1
CASSSPGQGATEQYF
TGTGCCAGCAGCTCACCGGGACAGGGGGCGACCGAGCAGTACTTC
>few|TRBV5-1|TRBJ2-7|-
CASSLGRKGEQYF
TGCGCCAGCAGCTTAGGCAGAAAGGGGGAGCAGTACTTC
>-|TRBV2|TRBJ2-4|-
CASSEFEAAKNIQYF
TGTGCCAGCAGTGAATTCGAGGCTGCCAAAAACATTCAGTACTTC
>-|TRBV6-5|TRBJ2-5|-
CASSYSRLETQYF
TGTGCCAGCAGTTACTCTCGGTTGGAGACCCAGTACTTC
>few|TRBV5-6|TRBJ2-5|TRBD1
CASSAGTGSPETQYF
TGTGCCAGCAGCGCCGGGACAGGGTCCCCAGAGACCCAGTACTTC
>few|TRBV6-1|TRBJ2-3|-
CASSGQEGDTQYF
TGTGCCAGCAGTGGGCAGGAAGGAGATACGCAGTATTTT
>-|TRBV13|TRBJ2-7|-
CASSLRGEVDEQYF
TGTGCCAGCAGCCTTAGGGGGGAAGTGGACGAGCAGTACTTC
>-|TRBV7-8|TRBJ2-7|TRBD2
CASSLASSGRNMALTYEQYF
TGTGCCAGCAGCTTAGCATCCAGCGGGAGGAATATGGCCTTAACCTACGAGCAGTACTTC
>few|TRBV5-1|TRBJ1-2|-
CASSLARQNYGYTF
TGCGCCAGCAGCTTGGCCAGACAGAACTATGGCTACACCTTC
>-|TRBV11-2|TRBJ1-4|TRBD1
CASSGQGATNEKLFF
TGTGCCAGCAGCGGGCAGGGGGCGACTAATGAAAAACTGTTTTTT
>-|TRBV5-1|TRBJ1-1|-
CASSLNDGGTEAFF
TGCGCCAGCAGCCTCAACGACGGCGGCACTGAAGCTTTCTTT
>once|TRBV30|TRBJ1-3|TRBD1
CAWSVHKEWWGQGLNGNTIYF
TGTGCCTGGAGTGTACACAAAGAGTGGTGGGGACAGGGTTTGAATGGAAACACCATATATTTT